The following is a T cell receptor (beta chain) sequence with its context. Its target is not known. The data were obtained in a study of cytomegalovirus exposure and HLA in healthy donors. Overall study: In a later analysis, the 100 to 150 validation repertoires were reported to have used the same platform as the 600 to 700 first-cohort repertoires.

Germline CDR1 reads SEHNR; CDR2 reads FQNEAQ (reference sequence). V lost 3 bases to trimming and J lost 5 bases; unmatched junction nucleotides: 4. This CDR3 has 14 amino acids. Study-wide results and limits: The authors listed roughly 150 TCR beta chains as cytomegalovirus-associated. Clusters of TCRs from the first cohort tended to co-occur in the 95 to 150 validation repertoires (as a later analysis found).

The repertoire was sequenced with immunoSEQ multiplex PCR; TCRdb's copy has only in-frame clones and lacks some. Counted here are 150,000 to 200,000 clones, roughly 89% occurring once; the ten biggest clones make up under 4.5%. The receptor was derived from a young man in good health and CMV-seropositive. The chain has TRBV7-9 and TRBJ2-3; 8 positions agree with TRBD1. Material: PBMCs. The CDR3 DNA sequence: TGTGCCAGCAGCTTCGGACAGGGTGGAGATACGCAGTATTTT. As protein: CASSFGQGGDTQYF.